The 25 T cell receptor beta chains in this list originate from one sample, sequenced in a study of T cell responses to AZD1222 COVID-19 vaccine. Profiling relied on immunoSEQ multiplex PCR, and the TCRdb table lists in-frame clones only, not all of them. The sample has 90,000 to 130,000 clones, approximately 85% seen once. The input for sequencing was peripheral blood, taken on day 0 of AZD1222 vaccination. The receptor source for this set is an adult in good health.

The chain joins TRBV5-6 to TRBJ1-2; possible D gene TRBD1, 5 bases. Germline lookup yields CDR1 SGHDT and CDR2 YYEEEE. The CDR3 totals 12 residues. V lost 4 bases to trimming and J lost 6 bases, with 10 bases between them. CDR3 sequence reads: CASSPDSDGYTF. The CDR3 DNA is TGTGCCAGCAGCCCCGACAGCGATGGCTACACCTTC. Combining the CDR3 with reference TRBV5-6 and TRBJ1-2 gives the whole variable domain DAGVTQSPTHLIKTRGQQVTLRCSPKSGHDTVSWYQQALGQGPQFIFQYYEEEERQRGNFPDRFSGHQFPNYSSELNVNALLLGDSALYLCASSPDSDGYTFGSGTRLTVV.

The chain is built from TRBV5-1 and TRBJ1-3, with TRBD1 matching over 7 bases. After removal of 0 bases from V and 8 bases from J, the junction contained 8 bases not matched to a gene. Germline V gene sequence: CDR1 SGHRS, CDR2 YFSETQ. This CDR3 has 15 residues. The CDR3 spells CASSLAFSRGDTIYF. The CDR3 DNA reads TGCGCCAGCAGCTTGGCGTTCTCCAGGGGGGACACCATATATTTT.

The V call is TRBV6-5, the J call TRBJ1-4, with D unclear. Germline V lookup: CDR1 MNHEY, CDR2 SVGAGI. The CDR3 contains 16 residues. Trimming stripped 4 bases from V and 0 bases from J, with 12 bases between. The CDR3 is CASSSVSVATNEKLFF. CDR3 nucleotides: TGTGCCAGCAGTTCGGTCTCGGTTGCAACTAATGAAAAACTGTTTTTT.

V gene TRBV28 combines with J gene TRBJ2-3; 12 bases agree with TRBD2. Germline CDR1 MDHEN, CDR2 SYDVKM. This CDR3 is built from 18 residues. V was clipped by 3 bases and J by 0 bases; unmatched bases: 7. CDR3 loop: CASSFSPTSGGSTDTQYF. The DNA for the CDR3 is TGTGCCAGCAGTTTCTCCCCGACTAGCGGGGGAAGCACAGATACGCAGTATTTT. Full variable domain (remainder filled in from reference TRBV28 and TRBJ2-3): DVKVTQSSRYLVKRTGEKVFLECVQDMDHENMFWYRQDPGLGLRLIYFSYDVKMKEKGDIPEGYSVSREKKERFSLILESASTNQTSMYLCASSFSPTSGGSTDTQYFGPGTRLTVL.

This sequence joins TRBV15 and TRBJ2-7; maybe TRBD2 (6 bases). Trimming cost V 5 bases and J 3 bases, with 17 bases left between them. The CDR3 covers 15 residues. CDR1 and CDR2 (germline): LNHNV, YYDKDF (reference sequence). The CDR3 sequence is CATSGGRGSFYEQYF. CDR3 nucleotides: TGTGCCACCAGCGGCGGGCGGGGCTCCTTCTACGAGCAGTACTTC.

The chain couples TRBV5-5 to TRBJ1-2, with D unresolved. Trimming stripped 0 bases from V and 2 bases from J, with 11 bases between. The CDR3 consists of 15 residues. Germline CDR1 and CDR2: SGHKS and YYEKEE (reference sequence). The CDR3 bases are TGTGCCAGCAGCTTGGGGTTACTGGGGAACTATGGCTACACCTTC. This codes for CASSLGLLGNYGYTF.

The J gene is TRBJ2-7, the V gene TRBV3-1 (or the pseudogene TRBV3-2), with unresolved D. This CDR3 region has 12 residues. Germline V gives CDR1 LGHDT, CDR2 YNNKEL (reference sequence). V lost 1 base and J lost 2, with 3 bases in between. The CDR3 DNA sequence: TGTGCCAGCAGCCAAGTCCCCTACGAGCAGTACTTC. Translation gives CASSQVPYEQYF.

For this clone: Mismatch with germline at one junction end may stem from a read error. This chain uses TRBV20-1 with TRBJ1-4; maybe TRBD1 (5 bases). Germline assignment: CDR1 DFQATT and CDR2 SNEGSKA (reference sequence). The CDR3 spans 11 residues. The CDR3 nucleotides are TGCGGTGCCCTCGACAGATTAAAACTGTTTTTT. It codes for CGALDRLKLFF.

This chain connects TRBV3-1 (or the pseudogene TRBV3-2) to TRBJ2-7; TRBD2 aligns across 8 bases. The trim removed 0 bases at V and 5 bases at J, leaving 6 bases unmatched. This CDR3 is 15 amino acids long. Germline V gene data show CDR1 as LGHDT and CDR2 as YNNKEL (reference sequence). Here the CDR3 DNA reads TGTGCCAGCAGCCAAGACCGTTGGCGGGGGGACGAGCAGTACTTC. This translates into CASSQDRWRGDEQYF.

The genes are TRBV7-2 and TRBJ2-7, with 12 bases that match TRBD2. Germline V gene data show CDR1 as SGHTA and CDR2 as FQGNSA. Germline trimming cut 5 bases from V and 9 bases from J; bases unmatched to any gene: 5. The CDR3 has 13 amino acids. For the CDR3, the DNA is TGTGCCAGCAGCACCGGGACTAGCGGGTTGCAGTACTTC. Translated: CASSTGTSGLQYF.

This clone has a single count. The chain joins TRBV3-1 (or the pseudogene TRBV3-2) to TRBJ1-6; D is undetermined. The CDR3 runs to 15 residues. The V end lost 1 base, the J end lost 0 bases, and 4 bases lay between the germline ends. In germline, CDR1 is LGHDT, CDR2 YNNKEL (reference sequence). CDR3 amino acids: CASSQGSSYNSPLHF. The CDR3 DNA reads as TGTGCCAGCAGCCAAGGGAGCTCCTATAATTCACCCCTCCACTTT.

This sequence joins TRBV5-1 and TRBJ1-6; D not certain. The V gene lost 0 bases and the J gene lost 7 bases, with 5 bases spanning the gap. The CDR3 has 13 residues. The germline CDR1 and CDR2 sequences are SGHRS and YFSETQ. The CDR3 region has the DNA TGCGCCAGCAGCTTGGCCTTGAATTCACCCCTCCACTTT. Its protein product is CASSLALNSPLHF. The full variable domain, with the rest looked up from reference TRBV5-1 and TRBJ1-6, is KAGVTQTPRYLIKTRGQQVTLSCSPISGHRSVSWYQQTPGQGLQFLFEYFSETQRNKGNFPGRFSGRQFSNSRSEMNVSTLELGDSALYLCASSLALNSPLHFGNGTRLTVT.

V usage is TRBV11-2 and J usage is TRBJ2-5; D remains unclear. CDR3 length: 12 residues. Germline-derived CDR1 and CDR2 are SGHAT and FQNNGV. V shed 3 bases and J shed 4 bases, with 6 bases lying between them. The CDR3 nucleotides read TGTGCCAGCAGCTTTTCCGGAGAGACCCAGTACTTC. It codes for CASSFSGETQYF.

The V call is TRBV7-9, the J call TRBJ1-2; TRBD1 matches 7 bases. In germline, CDR1 is SEHNR, CDR2 FQNEAQ (reference sequence). J lost 2 bases, V lost 4 bases, and 13 bases had no gene match. The CDR3 extends over 17 amino acids. The CDR3 nucleotides read TGTGCCAGCAGCTCAGGAAACCGGGACAGACTAAACTATGGCTACACCTTC. It codes for CASSSGNRDRLNYGYTF.

This clone was seen only a few times. The CDR3 loop is CASGGTEQSVGPYEQYF. CDR3 nucleotides: TGCGCCAGCGGGGGGACCGAACAGTCGGTGGGACCTTACGAGCAGTACTTC. The chain uses TRBV10-2 and TRBJ2-7, with D possibly matching TRBD2 (6 bases). V lost 8 bases, J lost 4 bases, and 27 bases lay in between. Germline V gene sequence: CDR1 WSHSY, CDR2 SAAADI. The CDR3 has 17 amino acids.

The V gene is TRBV27, the J gene TRBJ2-1; D may be TRBD2 (6 bases). CDR3 length equals 19 residues. CDR1 and CDR2 (germline): MNHEY, SMNVEV (reference sequence). V shed 1 base and J shed 1 base, with 20 bases lying between them. The CDR3 nucleotides read TGTGCCAGCAGTTTATGGTGGGGCATTAGCGGCTCATCCTACAATGAGCAGTTCTTC. Protein: CASSLWWGISGSSYNEQFF.

This clone was seen more than once but under ten times. The chain combines TRBV19 with TRBJ2-1; TRBD2 aligns across 11 bases. V was clipped by 3 bases and J by 9 bases; unmatched bases: 7. The CDR3 extends over 15 amino acids. Germline CDR1 LNHDA, CDR2 SQIVND (reference sequence). CDR3 sequence reads: CASSIGLAGGTEQFF. The CDR3 DNA reads TGTGCCAGTAGTATTGGGCTAGCGGGAGGTACTGAGCAGTTCTTC. The full variable domain, in which reference TRBV19 and TRBJ2-1 provide the parts outside the CDR3, is DGGITQSPKYLFRKEGQNVTLSCEQNLNHDAMYWYRQDPGQGLRLIYYSQIVNDFQKGDIAEGYSVSREKKESFPLTVTSAQKNPTAFYLCASSIGLAGGTEQFFGPGTRLTVL.

V is TRBV7-8 and J is TRBJ2-7; 12 bases line up with TRBD2. Germline V gene data show CDR1 as SGHVS and CDR2 as FQNEAQ. The ends lost 0 bases at V and 3 bases at J; junction bases unmatched: 9. This CDR3 contains 18 residues. CDR3 loop: CASSLAWPSGGGRYEQYF. Written as DNA, the CDR3 is TGTGCCAGCAGCTTAGCGTGGCCTAGCGGGGGGGGGCGCTACGAGCAGTACTTC.

The chain links TRBV3-1 (or the pseudogene TRBV3-2) to TRBJ2-5; no definite D call. The CDR3 is made up of 11 amino acids. V was cut by 1 base and J by 7 bases, with 4 bases left in between. The germline V gene encodes CDR1 LGHDT and CDR2 YNNKEL (reference sequence). The CDR3 region is CASSQVGTQYF. The CDR3 nucleotides read TGTGCCAGCAGCCAAGTGGGGACCCAGTACTTC.

The V and J genes are TRBV29-1 and TRBJ1-2; 8 bases agree with TRBD1. The CDR3 runs to 13 residues. After removal of 7 bases from V and 2 bases from J, the junction contained 6 bases not matched to a gene. Germline assignment: CDR1 SQVTM and CDR2 ANQGSEA. In nucleotides, the CDR3 is TGCAGCGGTTACAGGGGGACCAACTATGGCTACACCTTC. Translated: CSGYRGTNYGYTF.

This clone was seen only a few times. This chain joins TRBV28 and TRBJ1-2; the D is unclear. In germline, CDR1 is MDHEN, CDR2 SYDVKM. Trimming removed 0 bases from V and 4 bases from J, with 9 bases in between. The CDR3 contains 14 residues. The CDR3 DNA is TGTGCCAGCAGTTTATGGGAGGCTACCTATGGCTACACCTTC. The encoded protein is CASSLWEATYGYTF.

This rearrangement joins TRBV27 to TRBJ2-1; TRBD2 might be the D (6 bases). The CDR3 is made up of 15 amino acids. The V gene's germline CDR1 is MNHEY and CDR2 SMNVEV (reference sequence). V dropped 8 bases and J dropped 4 bases, with 18 bases sitting between them. The CDR3 sequence: CASCQEGLAYNEQFF. Here the CDR3 DNA reads TGTGCCAGCTGCCAAGAGGGACTGGCGTACAATGAGCAGTTCTTC.

This sequence joins TRBV2 and TRBJ2-4, with 12 bases identical to TRBD2. The CDR3 sequence is 19 residues long. V trimming: 1 base; J trimming: 0 bases; junction bases outside the gene matches: 7. Germline loops: CDR1 SNHLY, CDR2 FYNNEI. For the CDR3, the DNA is TGTGCCAGCAGTGAAGGGACTAGCGGGGAGAGCCTAGCCAAAAACATTCAGTACTTC. It is translated as CASSEGTSGESLAKNIQYF. Filled out from reference TRBV2 and TRBJ2-4, the complete variable domain reads EPEVTQTPSHQVTQMGQEVILRCVPISNHLYFYWYRQILGQKVEFLVSFYNNEISEKSEIFDDQFSVERPDGSNFTLKIRSTKLEDSAMYFCASSEGTSGESLAKNIQYFGAGTRLSVL.

The chain combines TRBV28 with TRBJ1-5; no firm D call. The V end was cut by 7 bases, the J end by 8 bases, with 12 bases between. The CDR3 consists of 12 residues. Germline V lookup: CDR1 MDHEN, CDR2 SYDVKM. CDR3 sequence reads: CASTQSGKPQHF. For the CDR3, the DNA is TGTGCCAGCACCCAAAGCGGGAAGCCCCAGCATTTT.

The chain has TRBV18 and TRBJ1-3; the D is unclear. This CDR3 is built from 15 residues. V was pared by 6 bases and J by 2 bases, with 14 bases between. In germline, CDR1 is KGHSH, CDR2 LQKENI. The CDR3 DNA reads TGTGCCAGCTCCCCAGGCTTGGGCGCTGGAAACACCATATATTTT. It codes for CASSPGLGAGNTIYF.